The entry below gives a single T cell receptor (beta chain) sequence along with its context. This entry comes from a study of blood T cell repertoires in COVID-19. The germline gives CDR1 KGHDR, CDR2 SFDVKD. The CDR3 has 17 amino acids. V was shortened by 8 bases and J by 2 bases, with 21 bases between the two germline ends. The protocol was immunoSEQ multiplex PCR, while the TCRdb copy is restricted to in-frame clones and leaves out a portion. The data show fewer than 120,000 clones, about three quarters seen once. The sequenced sample consisted of peripheral blood. The sequence came from a woman aged 80 or older with active or convalescent COVID-19. The chain uses TRBV24-1 and TRBJ1-5, with a possible D match to TRBD1 (6 bases). CDR3 DNA sequence: TGTGCCACCAAGCCCCCTCTTGGACAGTACGGCAATCAGCCCCAGCATTTT. Translation: CATKPPLGQYGNQPQHF.